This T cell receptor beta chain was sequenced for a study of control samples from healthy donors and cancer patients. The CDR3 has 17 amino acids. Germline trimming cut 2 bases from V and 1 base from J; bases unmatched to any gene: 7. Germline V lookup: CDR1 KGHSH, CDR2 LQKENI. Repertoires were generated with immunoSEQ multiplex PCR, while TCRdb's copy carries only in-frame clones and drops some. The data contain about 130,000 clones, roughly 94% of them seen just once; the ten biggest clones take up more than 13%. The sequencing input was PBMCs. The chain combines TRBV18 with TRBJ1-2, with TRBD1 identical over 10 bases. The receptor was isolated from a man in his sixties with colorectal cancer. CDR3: CASSPMGTGVLNYGYTF. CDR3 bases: TGTGCCAGCTCACCAATGGGGACAGGGGTCCTTAACTATGGCTACACCTTC.